The 32 T cell receptor beta chains below come from one sample, sequenced in a study of blood T cells in healthy people across ages. Using a J-beta primer mix together with a sample-barcoded 5' primer, a second PCR was run for roughly 6 to 12 cycles. Each CDR3 protein is one row after TCRdb ran MiXCR on the 5' RACE reads. The table has around 1.5 million distinct CDR3 sequences, roughly 64% seen once; the top ten hold 6.5% to 8%. Material: blood. These receptors were taken from a man younger than 30 in good health.

This clonotype was seen a handful of times. The chain joins TRBV5-6 to TRBJ1-1; D is unclear. This CDR3 comprises 11 residues. The ends were cut back, 0 bases at V and 10 bases at J, with 7 bases in the middle. Germline V gives CDR1 SGHDT, CDR2 YYEEEE. DNA of the CDR3: TGTGCCAGCAGCTTGGGGGTGGTAGCTTTCTTT. This codes for CASSLGVVAFF.

The chain combines TRBV18 with TRBJ2-5; 7 bases align to TRBD2. Germline V gene data show CDR1 as KGHSH and CDR2 as LQKENI. With 2 bases clipped from V and 5 bases from J, the junction kept 14 bases outside the gene matches. The CDR3 has 17 amino acids. The CDR3 DNA reads TGTGCCAGCTCACCAACCCTAGCGGCAGCCACTGCTGAGACCCAGTACTTC. Its translation is CASSPTLAAATAETQYF.

Concerning this clonotype: One end of the junction fails to match germline, which may point to a read error. The chain recombines TRBV6-2 or TRBV6-3 with TRBJ2-3, with D perhaps being TRBD1 or TRBD2 (6 bases each). This CDR3 contains 15 residues. In germline, CDR1 is MNHEY, CDR2 SVGEGT. CDR3 residues: CASSYEGGITDTQYF. The CDR3 DNA reads TGTGCCAGCAGTTACGAAGGGGGGATCACAGACACGCAGTATTTT.

This clonotype was observed a few times. The V and J genes are TRBV4-1 and TRBJ2-1, with D perhaps matching TRBD2 (5 bases). CDR1 and CDR2 (germline): MGHRA, YSYEKL. With 4 bases removed from V and 7 bases from J, the gap between germline ends came to 20 bases. The CDR3 is 16 residues long. CDR3 sequence reads: CASSLQESGRENEQFF. As DNA, the CDR3 is TGCGCCAGCAGCCTGCAAGAGAGCGGACGGGAAAATGAGCAGTTCTTC.

This sequence joins TRBV4-1 and TRBJ2-2; perhaps TRBD2 as D (6 bases). The CDR3 runs to 14 residues. CDR1 and CDR2 (germline): MGHRA, YSYEKL. Trimming took 4 bases from V and 5 from J, leaving 11 bases between them. The CDR3 region is CASSRYGLTGELFF. The CDR3, as DNA: TGCGCCAGCAGCCGCTATGGACTAACCGGGGAGCTGTTTTTT.

The chain recombines TRBV24-1 with TRBJ2-3, with TRBD1 matching over 7 bases. Trimming took 4 bases from V and 4 from J; bases not matched to a gene: 13. CDR1 and CDR2 (germline): KGHDR, SFDVKD. The CDR3 sequence is 17 residues long. The CDR3 spells CATSDSTEQGLADTQYF. The DNA for the CDR3 is TGTGCCACCAGTGACTCCACCGAACAGGGGCTGGCAGATACGCAGTATTTT.

The chain recombines TRBV4-1 with TRBJ1-6, with 7 bases that match TRBD1. V was pared by 4 bases and J by 8 bases, with 8 bases of the junction left unmatched. Germline CDR1 and CDR2: MGHRA and YSYEKL. This CDR3 comprises 15 residues. The CDR3 coding sequence is TGCGCCAGCAGCCCAGTCCGGGACAGAGATTCACCCCTCCACTTT. Amino acid sequence: CASSPVRDRDSPLHF.

V usage is TRBV7-8 and J usage is TRBJ2-7; the D gene is possibly TRBD1 (5 bases). CDR3 length equals 17 residues. Germline loops: CDR1 SGHVS, CDR2 FQNEAQ. The V gene lost 2 bases and the J gene lost 1 base, with 18 bases spanning the gap. CDR3 sequence (DNA): TGTGCCAGCAGCTTAATGCAGGGTCGCCAGATTTCCTACGAGCAGTACTTC. Amino acid sequence: CASSLMQGRQISYEQYF.

The chain couples TRBV10-3 to TRBJ2-7; TRBD2 might be the D (6 bases). V shed 2 bases and J shed 1 base, with 18 bases lying between them. This CDR3 region has 17 residues. Germline V gene lookup returns CDR1 ENHRY and CDR2 SYGVKD. CDR3 sequence reads: CAISEASSGYLSYEQYF. The CDR3 DNA reads TGTGCCATCAGTGAGGCATCGAGCGGGTATTTATCCTACGAGCAGTACTTC.

This clonotype turned up a few times. CDR3 sequence (DNA): TGTGCCACCAGGACGGGGCTGAACACTGAAGCTTTCTTT. It encodes CATRTGLNTEAFF. The rearrangement links TRBV24-1 to TRBJ1-1, with a possible D match to TRBD1 (5 bases). The germline V gene has CDR1 KGHDR and CDR2 SFDVKD. The CDR3 has 13 amino acids. V shed 7 bases and J shed 0 bases, with 8 bases lying between them.

The chain has TRBV6-4 and TRBJ2-7, with 13 bases aligning to TRBD2. V trimming: 3 bases; J trimming: 2 bases; junction bases outside the gene matches: 1. CDR3 size: 15 residues. Germline V gene data show CDR1 as MRHNA and CDR2 as SNTAGT. The CDR3 here is CASSELAGGPYEQYF. The DNA of the CDR3 is TGTGCCAGCAGTGAACTAGCGGGGGGGCCCTACGAGCAGTACTTC.

This chain uses TRBV14 with TRBJ2-2, with a tentative D call TRBD1 (5 bases). V was cut by 5 bases and J by 0 bases, with 13 bases left in between. The CDR3 loop spans 16 amino acids. Germline CDR1 is SGHDN and CDR2 is FVKESK. DNA for the CDR3: TGTGCCAGCAGCTCGTTCAGGGCCTCGAACACCGGGGAGCTGTTTTTT. Encoded protein: CASSSFRASNTGELFF. Using reference TRBV14 and TRBJ2-2 for the parts outside the CDR3, the full variable domain is EAGVTQFPSHSVIEKGQTVTLRCDPISGHDNLYWYRRVMGKEIKFLLHFVKESKQDESGMPNNRFLAERTGGTYSTLKVQPAELEDSGVYFCASSSFRASNTGELFFGEGSRLTVL.

This clonotype appeared a few times. This chain connects TRBV5-1 to TRBJ2-7, with 14 bases identical to TRBD2. The CDR3 is 18 amino acids. With V trimmed by 2 bases and J by 6 bases, 13 bases remained unmatched. Germline V lookup: CDR1 SGHRS, CDR2 YFSETQ. The CDR3 DNA is TGCGCCAGCAGCTTATTTGGACTAGCGGGAGGTACGACACGCGAGCAGTACTTC. Translated, it gives CASSLFGLAGGTTREQYF.

This clonotype was seen a handful of times. The chain combines TRBV20-1 with TRBJ2-1; TRBD2 agrees at 14 bases. The J segment lost 9 bases and the V segment lost 6 bases, leaving 10 bases of the junction unmatched. The germline CDR1 and CDR2 sequences are DFQATT and SNEGSKA (reference sequence). The CDR3 runs to 15 residues. CDR3 sequence: CSARTSGRREGEQFF. CDR3 coding DNA: TGCAGTGCCCGGACTAGCGGGAGGCGGGAAGGTGAGCAGTTCTTC.

The chain uses TRBV13 and TRBJ2-2; D unresolved. Trimming removed 8 bases from V and 4 bases from J, with 5 bases in between. This CDR3 has 11 residues. Germline V gene lookup returns CDR1 PRHDT and CDR2 FYEKMQ (reference sequence). As DNA, the CDR3 is TGTGCCAGCTACGGCACCGGGGAGCTGTTTTTT. This encodes CASYGTGELFF.

The table lists this clonotype with a few counts. The chain joins TRBV20-1 to TRBJ2-1; 16 bases agree with TRBD2. CDR3 length: 19 amino acids. In germline, CDR1 is DFQATT, CDR2 SNEGSKA (reference sequence). J lost 8 bases, V lost 5 bases, and 18 bases had no gene match. The CDR3 sequence is CSASSTGRTGLAGGDEQFF. CDR3 in DNA: TGCAGTGCTTCGAGCACCGGGAGGACGGGACTAGCGGGAGGGGATGAGCAGTTCTTC.

The chain links TRBV11-2 to TRBJ1-1; D gene uncertain. The CDR3 is 16 amino acids. V was shortened by 1 base and J by 1 base, with 13 bases between the two germline ends. The germline V gene encodes CDR1 SGHAT and CDR2 FQNNGV. CDR3 residues: CASSLGWGWENTEAFF. CDR3 nucleotide sequence: TGTGCCAGCAGCTTAGGGTGGGGATGGGAGAACACTGAAGCTTTCTTT.

The chain employs TRBV7-2 and TRBJ2-2; TRBD2 agrees at 10 bases. Per germline, CDR1 SGHTA and CDR2 FQGNSA. Unmatched junction bases numbered 11, after V lost 8 bases and J lost 8 bases. The CDR3 is made up of 15 amino acids. The CDR3 coding sequence is TGTGCCAGCTCATGGACTAGCGGACCTTGGGGGGAGCTGTTTTTT. Its translation: CASSWTSGPWGELFF. The full variable domain, completed using reference TRBV7-2 and TRBJ2-2, is GAGVSQSPSNKVTEKGKDVELRCDPISGHTALYWYRQSLGQGLEFLIYFQGNSAPDKSGLPSDRFSAERTGGSVSTLTIQRTQQEDSAVYLCASSWTSGPWGELFFGEGSRLTVL.

This clonotype turned up a few times. The rearrangement uses TRBV15 and TRBJ2-5; the match to TRBD2 covers 8 bases. Germline V gives CDR1 LNHNV, CDR2 YYDKDF (reference sequence). The CDR3 is 14 amino acids. V lost 4 bases to trimming and J lost 2 bases; unmatched junction nucleotides: 3. The chain's CDR3 is CATSTGGEQETQYF. In nucleotides, the CDR3 is TGTGCCACCAGCACGGGGGGGGAACAAGAGACCCAGTACTTC.

This chain uses TRBV4-3 with TRBJ1-6; no firm D call. Germline loops: CDR1 LGHNA, CDR2 YSLEER. The length of the CDR3 is 12 residues. Trimming took off 1 base at V and 9 bases at J, with 4 bases between the two ends. The CDR3 DNA is TGCGCCAGCAGCCAAGGAACTTCACCCCTCCACTTT. This codes for CASSQGTSPLHF.

This clonotype was recorded a few times. The rearrangement links TRBV3-1 to TRBJ2-5, with D possibly matching TRBD1 (6 bases). V shed 0 bases and J shed 3 bases, with 11 bases lying between them. Germline CDR1 is LGHDT and CDR2 is YNNKEL (reference sequence). This CDR3 spans 15 amino acids. As DNA, the CDR3 is TGTGCCAGCAGCCAAGATCGGCCAGGGGAAGAGACCCAGTACTTC. This codes for CASSQDRPGEETQYF.

The J gene is TRBJ2-1, the V gene TRBV7-8, with 10 bases matching TRBD2. CDR3 size: 15 residues. The trim removed 2 bases at V and 9 bases at J, leaving 7 bases unmatched. The germline CDR1 and CDR2 sequences are SGHVS and FQNEAQ. The CDR3, as DNA: TGTGCCAGCAGCTTACAGCTAGCGGGAGTCAGTGAGCAGTTCTTC. This translates into CASSLQLAGVSEQFF.

This clonotype was seen a few times. V gene TRBV7-2 combines with J gene TRBJ1-2, with D possibly TRBD1 on 5 matching bases. Trimming shortened V by 4 bases and J by 4 bases, and 19 bases separated the two germline ends. The CDR3 sequence is 16 residues long. Germline V gene lookup returns CDR1 SGHTA and CDR2 FQGNSA. CDR3 nucleotides: TGTGCCAGCAGCTCCCAGCCCACACAGGAAGCCTATGGCTACACCTTC. This sequence encodes CASSSQPTQEAYGYTF.

This clonotype was seen only a few times. The chain uses TRBV29-1 and TRBJ2-7; TRBD1 matches 8 bases. V was clipped by 7 bases and J by 4 bases; unmatched bases: 6. The V gene's germline CDR1 is SQVTM and CDR2 ANQGSEA. This CDR3 has 12 residues. CDR3 nucleotide sequence: TGCAGCGCCTCGGACAGGGCGTACGAGCAGTACTTC. Protein: CSASDRAYEQYF.

The chain carries TRBV6-4 and TRBJ2-6, with D uncertain. Germline CDR1 reads MRHNA; CDR2 reads SNTAGT. Trimming removed 6 bases at V and 2 bases at J, with 8 bases between. The CDR3 is 14 residues long. In nucleotides, the CDR3 is TGTGCCAGCAGCGGGTCCCCTGGGGCCAACGTCCTGACTTTC. This encodes CASSGSPGANVLTF.

Comments on this clonotype: One end of the junction fails to match germline, which may point to a read error. The rearrangement joins TRBV2 to TRBJ2-7; 8 bases line up with TRBD2. Germline V gene sequence: CDR1 SNHLY, CDR2 FYNNEI. This CDR3 comprises 14 residues. This CDR3 reads CASTVREGTYVQYF. The DNA for the CDR3 is TGTGCCAGCACGGTACGGGAGGGCACCTACGTGCAGTACTTC.

Of note for this clonotype: A junction boundary mismatches the germline segment, possibly from a read error. The chain combines TRBV7-9 with TRBJ2-7; D might be TRBD1 or TRBD2, each matching 5 bases. CDR1 is SEHNR and CDR2 is FQNEAQ in the germline V gene (reference sequence). The CDR3 spans 14 residues. This chain's CDR3 is CASSHRDGGYGQYF. DNA of the CDR3: TGTGCCAGCAGCCACCGGGACGGCGGATACGGGCAGTACTTC.

This clonotype has only a few counts. This rearrangement joins TRBV28 to TRBJ2-5; no clear D. V was pared by 4 bases and J by 0 bases, with 15 bases between. The CDR3 extends over 16 amino acids. CDR1 is MDHEN, CDR2 SYDVKM, per germline. The CDR3 here is CASSSRLASYQETQYF. Written as DNA, the CDR3 is TGTGCCAGCAGTTCCCGCCTTGCCTCGTACCAAGAGACCCAGTACTTC.

This clonotype turned up a few times. The genes are TRBV7-9 and TRBJ2-5, with 12 bases lining up with TRBD2. The CDR3 sequence is 14 residues long. The J segment lost 11 bases and the V segment lost 3 bases, leaving 7 bases of the junction unmatched. Germline V gene data show CDR1 as SEHNR and CDR2 as FQNEAQ (reference sequence). The CDR3 reads CASSFRTSGNEQYF. CDR3 sequence (DNA): TGTGCCAGCAGCTTCCGGACTAGCGGGAATGAGCAGTACTTC.

V is TRBV19 and J is TRBJ1-2; 9 bases are shared with TRBD1. J lost 5 bases, V lost 9 bases, and 7 bases had no gene match. CDR1 and CDR2 from the germline V gene are LNHDA and SQIVND (reference sequence). CDR3 size: 13 residues. The CDR3 region has the DNA TGTGCCAGCAACAGGGGACAGGGATATGGCTACACCTTC. Residues: CASNRGQGYGYTF.

The sample holds one count of this clonotype. The chain joins TRBV20-1 to TRBJ2-4; 12 nucleotides agree with TRBD2. The last part of the DNA fits TRBJ2-7 better; the J call may be wrong. The CDR3 consists of 14 residues. The germline CDR1 and CDR2 sequences are DFQATT and SNEGSKA (reference sequence). The DNA for the CDR3 is TGCAGTGCCCCACTAGCGGGGGGTATCTACGAGCAGTACTTC. Its translation: CSAPLAGGIYEQYF.

This clonotype was detected a few times. The chain links TRBV10-3 to TRBJ2-1; 10 bases map to TRBD1. Losses at the gene ends were 4 bases for V and 9 bases for J; bases not matched to a gene: 12. The CDR3 spans 16 residues. Germline values: CDR1 ENHRY, CDR2 SYGVKD. The CDR3 here is CAISAPDRGLIGEQFF. Written as DNA, the CDR3 is TGTGCCATCAGTGCCCCTGACAGGGGGCTCATCGGTGAGCAGTTCTTC.